This entry lists 14 T cell receptor beta chains sequenced from one sample in a study of breast tumors, draining lymph nodes, adjacent tissues. Samples came from axillary lymph nodes draining the breast cancer. From the multiplex PCR reads, TCRdb called clonotypes with MiXCR, one entry per CDR3 protein. The sample includes 180,000 or so distinct CDR3 sequences, approximately 30% of them seen just once. What was sequenced was axillary lymph node tissue. The receptors derive from a female donor with breast cancer. Some clones in this sample may be carry-over from other donors' samples.

There are many counts of this clonotype. The V call is TRBV4-1, the J call TRBJ2-5; the D gene is possibly TRBD2 (7 bases). The V and J ends lost 1 base and 2 bases respectively, with 14 bases between them. CDR1 and CDR2 (germline): MGHRA, YSYEKL. The CDR3 extends over 16 amino acids. The CDR3 sequence: CASSQVRGRGQETQYF. In DNA form, the CDR3 reads TGCGCCAGCAGCCAAGTCCGAGGGAGGGGGCAAGAGACCCAGTACTTC.

This clonotype was found many times. The rearrangement uses TRBV30 and TRBJ2-7, with D hard to call. Germline V gene data show CDR1 as GTSNPN and CDR2 as SVGIG (reference sequence). The CDR3 totals 14 residues. Trimming stripped 5 bases from V and 4 bases from J, with 18 bases between. The CDR3 coding sequence is TGTGCCTGGCCCGGAGATGGGATGGTTTACGAGCAGTACTTC. Its translation: CAWPGDGMVYEQYF. Full variable domain (missing parts from reference TRBV30 and TRBJ2-7): SQTIHQWPATLVQPVGSPLSLECTVEGTSNPNLYWYRQAAGRGLQLLFYSVGIGQISSEVPQNLSASRPQDRQFILSSKKLLLSDSGFYLCAWPGDGMVYEQYFGPGTRLTVT.

This clonotype was found many times. In DNA form, the CDR3 reads TGCAGTGCTAGAGGTAGCGGGAGGGATCTCACAGATACGCAGTATTTT. Protein: CSARGSGRDLTDTQYF. The gene calls are TRBV20-1 and TRBJ2-3, with 11 bases aligning to TRBD2. The V and J ends lost 1 base and 2 bases, in that order; junction bases with no gene match: 5. CDR3 length: 16 amino acids. Germline loops: CDR1 DFQATT, CDR2 SNEGSKA (reference sequence).

This clonotype was found many times. CDR3 amino acids: CASSDAGVGNQPQHF. The CDR3 DNA follows: TGTGCCAGCAGTGATGCAGGGGTTGGCAATCAGCCCCAGCATTTT. This rearrangement joins TRBV2 to TRBJ1-5, with D possibly being TRBD1 (6 bases). Trimming left V 3 bases short and J 2 bases short, with 11 bases between. There are 15 residues in the CDR3. Germline V gives CDR1 SNHLY, CDR2 FYNNEI.

This clonotype was counted between two and nine times. This chain joins TRBV6-2 or TRBV6-3 and TRBJ1-2, with unresolved D. Germline CDR1 MNHEY, CDR2 SVGEGT. The CDR3 is 13 amino acids. The germline V and J ends were trimmed by 6 bases and 4 bases, with 12 bases remaining between them. CDR3 nucleotides: TGTGCCAGCAGCCCTACCGCGGGCTATGGCTACACCTTC. Translated, it gives CASSPTAGYGYTF.

Points on this clonotype: At one of its ends the junction is not consistent with the germline gene, which may arise from a read error. The chain has TRBV7-2 and TRBJ1-4; D gene uncertain. CDR1 is SGHTA, CDR2 FQGNSA, per germline. The CDR3 has 15 amino acids. CDR3: CGSSPSQRKNEKPFF. CDR3 bases: TGTGGCAGCAGCCCCTCACAGCGGAAGAATGAAAAACCGTTTTTT.

This clonotype was observed many times. The chain joins TRBV20-1 to TRBJ1-2, with 7 bases matching TRBD1. The ends lost 1 base at V and 4 bases at J; junction bases unmatched: 6. Germline V gene lookup returns CDR1 DFQATT and CDR2 SNEGSKA (reference sequence). The CDR3 is 14 amino acids. Here the CDR3 reads CSARVGGGSYGYTF. Written as DNA, the CDR3 is TGCAGTGCTAGAGTTGGAGGGGGCTCCTATGGCTACACCTTC.

This clonotype was found a few times. At one end, the junction sequence differs from germline, possibly due to a read error. The chain couples TRBV6-4 to TRBJ1-5; maybe TRBD1 (6 bases). The CDR3 spans 18 residues. Germline V gives CDR1 MRHNA, CDR2 SNTAGT. This chain's CDR3 is CASSHSGGGRGSNQPQHF. The CDR3 DNA reads as TGTGCCAGCAGTCACTCGGGCGGGGGGCGGGGTAGCAATCAGCCCCAGCATTTT.

This clonotype occurred many times. The genes are TRBV20-1 and TRBJ2-7; 9 nucleotides align to TRBD2. The CDR3 covers 15 residues. Looked up from germline, CDR1 is DFQATT and CDR2 is SNEGSKA (reference sequence). V lost 3 bases and J lost 2; bases outside the gene matches: 8. The CDR3, as DNA: TGCAGTGCTAGCCACCCTGCGGGGGGGCCCTACGAGCAGTACTTC. It translates to CSASHPAGGPYEQYF.

This clonotype occurred a few times. The J gene is TRBJ2-4, the V gene TRBV4-1, with TRBD2 matching over 8 bases. The germline V gene encodes CDR1 MGHRA and CDR2 YSYEKL. The CDR3 contains 16 residues. V trimming: 1 base; J trimming: 9 bases; junction bases outside the gene matches: 11. The CDR3 sequence: CASSQVPTGGPSIQYF. CDR3 sequence (DNA): TGCGCCAGCAGCCAAGTCCCTACGGGGGGGCCGAGCATTCAGTACTTC.

This clonotype was seen repeatedly, ten times or more. This sequence joins TRBV6-2 or TRBV6-3 and TRBJ2-3; unclear D gene. The CDR3 contains 14 residues. V dropped 2 bases and J dropped 2 bases, with 8 bases sitting between them. Per the germline V gene, CDR1 is MNHEY and CDR2 is SVGEGT. CDR3 loop: CASSYSQYTDTQYF. The CDR3, as DNA: TGTGCCAGCAGTTACAGTCAATACACAGATACGCAGTATTTT.

This clonotype was recorded many times. This rearrangement joins TRBV3-1 to TRBJ2-7; 7 bases fit TRBD1. The ends lost 1 base at V and 2 bases at J; junction bases unmatched: 2. The CDR3 has 14 amino acids. CDR1 LGHDT and CDR2 YNNKEL come from the germline V gene (reference sequence). DNA of the CDR3: TGTGCCAGCAGCCAAGGGACAGGAGCCTACGAGCAGTACTTC. Protein product: CASSQGTGAYEQYF.

This clonotype came up many times. J is TRBJ2-7 and V is TRBV6-5; 7 nucleotides match TRBD1. The V gene end was trimmed by 6 bases and the J gene end by 4 bases; junction bases not matched to a gene: 6. Germline-derived CDR1 and CDR2 are MNHEY and SVGAGI. The CDR3 is made up of 13 amino acids. DNA for the CDR3: TGTGCCAGCAGGGGACAGAACCATTACGAGCAGTACTTC. Residues: CASRGQNHYEQYF.

This clonotype was counted ten times or more. This sequence joins TRBV29-1 and TRBJ2-1, with TRBD1 identical over 12 bases. The CDR3 is made up of 14 amino acids. Germline values: CDR1 SQVTM, CDR2 ANQGSEA. V was pared by 7 bases and J by 9 bases, with 10 bases of the junction left unmatched. The CDR3 sequence: CSAPGQGAWGEQFF. CDR3 coding DNA: TGCAGCGCACCGGGACAGGGGGCCTGGGGTGAGCAGTTCTTC.